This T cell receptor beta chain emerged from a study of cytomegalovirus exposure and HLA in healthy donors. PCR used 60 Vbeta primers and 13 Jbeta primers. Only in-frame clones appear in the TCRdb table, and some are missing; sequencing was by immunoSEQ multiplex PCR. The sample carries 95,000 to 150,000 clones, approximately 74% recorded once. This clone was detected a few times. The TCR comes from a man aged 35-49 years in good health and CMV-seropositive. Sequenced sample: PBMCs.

The CDR3 DNA sequence: TGTGCCAGCAGCAGGACAGGGTGGAATTCACCCCTCCACTTT. Translating it yields CASSRTGWNSPLHF. The chain carries TRBV5-6 and TRBJ1-6; 8 bases match TRBD1. The trim removed 4 bases at V and 7 bases at J, leaving 4 bases unmatched. This CDR3 spans 14 amino acids. Germline CDR1 is SGHDT and CDR2 is YYEEEE.